The clone carrying this TCR beta chain was seen a single time. In the source study's methods: Estimated nucleated cell counts came from reference gene primer amplification. Assay: immunoSEQ multiplex PCR; the TCRdb copy retains only in-frame clones and omits some. D and trimming come from the DNA, and the V and J calls and clone size come from that table. The table has approximately 72,000 clones, around four fifths seen once; the top ten hold over 15%. The data originate from a study of blood T cell repertoires in COVID-19. Study in general: COVID-19 samples collected from the United States, Italy and Spain covered acute and convalescent phases. Sources were T cells, B-cell-depleted T cells, or PBMCs; the material itself was cDNA or gDNA.

CDR3 length equals 14 residues. Germline lookup yields CDR1 SGHDN and CDR2 FVKESK. The ends were cut back, 0 bases at V and 9 bases at J, with 13 bases in the middle. This sequence originates from a woman older than 75 with acute or convalescent COVID-19. This chain joins TRBV14 and TRBJ2-3, with D possibly matching TRBD2 (5 bases). Specimen: peripheral blood. CDR3 nucleotides: TGTGCCAGCAGCCAAGATTTCGGGATGGAGACGCAGTATTTT. Translation: CASSQDFGMETQYF.